This T cell receptor (beta chain) was sequenced in a study of sequential checkpoint blockade in melanoma. In the study overall: Patients were randomized 1:1 to nivolumab-then-ipilimumab or ipilimumab-then-nivolumab first-line.

The CDR3 runs 17 residues. Per germline, CDR1 MNHNS and CDR2 SASEGT. The V end was cut by 1 base, the J end by 0 bases, with 13 bases between. Only in-frame clones appear in the TCRdb table, and some are missing; sequencing was by immunoSEQ multiplex PCR. The table lists some 10,000 clones, approximately 73% of them singletons. Treatment described: randomized to nivolumab then ipilimumab (arm A) or the reverse (arm B). No patient had prior DNA-damaging chemotherapy. The receptor's source is a human donor with melanoma. The chain combines TRBV6-1 with TRBJ1-5; tentatively, D is TRBD1 (5 bases). Here the sequenced sample was CD8+ T cells sorted from blood (inferred from file names), taken from a patient given nivolumab and ipilimumab in sequence. This CDR3 reads CASSEDLRQYSNQPQHF. The CDR3 region has the DNA TGTGCCAGCAGTGAAGACCTCAGACAGTATAGCAATCAGCCCCAGCATTTT.